This TCR beta chain was recorded in a study of T cells in Graves' hyperthyroidism and ophthalmopathy. General observations from the study: Model predictions of ophthalmopathy came a median approximately 6.2 months before onset.

Amplification yielded TCR beta CDR3 regions, with RNA transcripts as the source. The primer set for the first-round RT-PCR of the TCR CDR3 was HTBI. TCRdb re-called the multiplex PCR reads with MiXCR, one entry per CDR3 protein. This sample has fewer than 850,000 distinct CDR3 sequences, with 17% found just once. In its sample, this clonotype was seen many times. Its antigen is still unknown. Material: blood. The origin of this receptor is a man over 45 with Graves' hyperthyroidism.

CDR3 DNA sequence: TGTGCCTGGAGCTCCCCCGGGGGAGACACTGAAGCTTTCTTT. Protein product: CAWSSPGGDTEAFF. The V call is TRBV30, the J call TRBJ1-1; D might be TRBD1 (5 bases). Germline V gene data show CDR1 as GTSNPN and CDR2 as SVGIG (reference sequence). The CDR3 spans 14 residues. Trimming removed 3 bases at V and 3 bases at J, with 14 bases between. The variable domain in full, completed from reference TRBV30 and TRBJ1-1, reads SQTIHQWPATLVQPVGSPLSLECTVEGTSNPNLYWYRQAAGRGLQLLFYSVGIGQISSEVPQNLSASRPQDRQFILSSKKLLLSDSGFYLCAWSSPGGDTEAFFGQGTRLTVV.